This TCR beta chain originates from a study of graft-versus-host responses after intestinal transplantation. General observations from the study: Across patients carrying graft-donor T cell macrochimerism, allografts held high graft-versus-host to host-versus-graft clonal ratios.

Repertoires were generated with immunoSEQ multiplex PCR, while TCRdb's copy carries only in-frame clones and drops some. The data contain more than 50,000 clones, 89% of them seen just once; the ten biggest clones take up roughly 1.7%. The CDR3 is 14 residues long. J lost 10 bases, V lost 10 bases, and 12 bases had no gene match. Germline-derived CDR1 and CDR2 are SNHLY and FYNNEI. Comment on this clone: Antigen specificity is unknown.

To release intraepithelial and lamina propria lymphocytes, the graft tissue was processed. Here the sequenced sample was ileum tissue, taken 350 to 400 days after transplant. This clonotype originated in a human patient who received an intestinal transplant, so some T cells may come from the graft donor. The chain recombines TRBV2 with TRBJ2-3, with TRBD2 identical over 12 bases. The CDR3 loop reads CANEGLAGRMAQYF. In DNA form, the CDR3 reads TGTGCCAACGAGGGACTAGCGGGTCGGATGGCGCAGTATTTT.